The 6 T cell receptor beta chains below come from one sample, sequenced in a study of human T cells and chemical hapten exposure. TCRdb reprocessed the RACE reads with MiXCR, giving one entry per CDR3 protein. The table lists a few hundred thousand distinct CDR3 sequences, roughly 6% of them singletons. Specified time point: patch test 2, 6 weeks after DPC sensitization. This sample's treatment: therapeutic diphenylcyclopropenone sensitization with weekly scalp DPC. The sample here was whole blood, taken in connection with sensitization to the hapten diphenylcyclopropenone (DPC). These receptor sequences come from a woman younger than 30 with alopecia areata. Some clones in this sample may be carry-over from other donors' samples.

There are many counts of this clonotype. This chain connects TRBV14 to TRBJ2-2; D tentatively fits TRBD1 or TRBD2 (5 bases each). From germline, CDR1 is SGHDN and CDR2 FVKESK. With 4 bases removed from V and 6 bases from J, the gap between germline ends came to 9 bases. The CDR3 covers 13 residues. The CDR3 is CASSPGGSGELFF. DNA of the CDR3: TGTGCCAGCAGCCCTGGGGGATCCGGGGAGCTGTTTTTT.

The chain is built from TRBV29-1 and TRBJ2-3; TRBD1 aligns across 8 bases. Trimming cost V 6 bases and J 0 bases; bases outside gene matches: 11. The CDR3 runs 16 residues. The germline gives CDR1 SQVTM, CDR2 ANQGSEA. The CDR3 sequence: CSVTGGDPTSTDTQYF. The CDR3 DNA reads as TGCAGCGTCACAGGGGGTGATCCTACTAGCACAGATACGCAGTATTTT.

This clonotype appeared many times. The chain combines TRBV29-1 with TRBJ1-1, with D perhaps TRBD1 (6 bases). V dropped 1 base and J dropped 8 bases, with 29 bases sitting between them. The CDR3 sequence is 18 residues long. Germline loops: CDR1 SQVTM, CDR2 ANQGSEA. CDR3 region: CSVEAPGGQGTVGYEAFF. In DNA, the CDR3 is TGCAGCGTTGAAGCCCCGGGGGGGCAGGGGACCGTAGGGTACGAAGCTTTCTTT.

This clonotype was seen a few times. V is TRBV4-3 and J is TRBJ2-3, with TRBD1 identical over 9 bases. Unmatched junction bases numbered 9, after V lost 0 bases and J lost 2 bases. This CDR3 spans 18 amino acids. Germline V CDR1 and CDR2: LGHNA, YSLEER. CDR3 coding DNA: TGCGCCAGCAGCCAAGAGGTACAGGGGGCAGGTCACACAGATACGCAGTATTTT. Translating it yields CASSQEVQGAGHTDTQYF.

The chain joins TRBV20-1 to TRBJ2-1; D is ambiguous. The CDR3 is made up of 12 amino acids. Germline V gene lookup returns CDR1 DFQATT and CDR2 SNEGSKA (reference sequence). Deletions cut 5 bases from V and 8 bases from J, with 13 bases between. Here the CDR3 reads CSAPPSRYEQFF. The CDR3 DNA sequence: TGCAGTGCTCCTCCGAGCCGGTATGAGCAGTTCTTC.

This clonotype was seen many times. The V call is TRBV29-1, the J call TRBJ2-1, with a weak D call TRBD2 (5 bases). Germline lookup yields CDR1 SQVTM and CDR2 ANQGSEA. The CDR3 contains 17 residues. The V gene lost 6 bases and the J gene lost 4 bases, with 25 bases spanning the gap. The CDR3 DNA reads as TGCAGCGTAATCTACCCCGGGATGGTGCTCTATTACAATGAGCAGTTCTTC. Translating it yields CSVIYPGMVLYYNEQFF.